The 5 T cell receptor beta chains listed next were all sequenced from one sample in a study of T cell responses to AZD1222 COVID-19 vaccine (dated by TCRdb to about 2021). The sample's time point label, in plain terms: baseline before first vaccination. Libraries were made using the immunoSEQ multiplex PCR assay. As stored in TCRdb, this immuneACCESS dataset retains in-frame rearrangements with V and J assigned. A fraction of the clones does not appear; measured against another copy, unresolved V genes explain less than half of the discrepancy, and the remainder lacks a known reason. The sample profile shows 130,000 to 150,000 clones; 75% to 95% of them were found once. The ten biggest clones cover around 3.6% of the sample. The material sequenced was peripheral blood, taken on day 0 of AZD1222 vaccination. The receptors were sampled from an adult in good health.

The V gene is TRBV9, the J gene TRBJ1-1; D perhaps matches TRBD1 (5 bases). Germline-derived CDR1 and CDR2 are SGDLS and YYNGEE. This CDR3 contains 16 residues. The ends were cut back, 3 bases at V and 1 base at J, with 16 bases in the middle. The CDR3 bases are TGTGCCAGCAGCGCCCACCCGGGACCTGAGAACACTGAAGCTTTCTTT. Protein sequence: CASSAHPGPENTEAFF.

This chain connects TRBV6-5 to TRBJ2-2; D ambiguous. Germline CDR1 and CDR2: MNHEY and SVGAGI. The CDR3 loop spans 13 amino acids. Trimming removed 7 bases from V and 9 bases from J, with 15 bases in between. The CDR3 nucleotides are TGTGCCAGCACTACCGGGCCGGCCCGGGAGCTGTTTTTT. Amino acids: CASTTGPARELFF.

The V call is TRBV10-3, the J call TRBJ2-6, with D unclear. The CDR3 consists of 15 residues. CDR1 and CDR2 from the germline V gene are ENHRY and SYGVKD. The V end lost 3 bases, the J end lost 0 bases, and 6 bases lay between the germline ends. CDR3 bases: TGTGCCATCAGTGAAGGTTTCTCTGGGGCCAACGTCCTGACTTTC. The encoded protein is CAISEGFSGANVLTF.

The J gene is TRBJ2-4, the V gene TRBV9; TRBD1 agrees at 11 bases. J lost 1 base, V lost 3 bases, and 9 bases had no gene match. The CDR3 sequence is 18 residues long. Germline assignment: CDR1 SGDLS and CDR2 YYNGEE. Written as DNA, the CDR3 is TGTGCCAGCAGCGCCGGGACAGGGGGAGGTGGGGCCAAAAACATTCAGTACTTC. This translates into CASSAGTGGGGAKNIQYF.

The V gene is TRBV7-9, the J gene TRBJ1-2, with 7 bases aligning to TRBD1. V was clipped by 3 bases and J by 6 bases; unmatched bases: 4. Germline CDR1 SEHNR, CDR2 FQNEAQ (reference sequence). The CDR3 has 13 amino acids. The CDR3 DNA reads TGTGCCAGCAGCTTCGACAGGGAGGATGGCTACACCTTC. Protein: CASSFDREDGYTF.